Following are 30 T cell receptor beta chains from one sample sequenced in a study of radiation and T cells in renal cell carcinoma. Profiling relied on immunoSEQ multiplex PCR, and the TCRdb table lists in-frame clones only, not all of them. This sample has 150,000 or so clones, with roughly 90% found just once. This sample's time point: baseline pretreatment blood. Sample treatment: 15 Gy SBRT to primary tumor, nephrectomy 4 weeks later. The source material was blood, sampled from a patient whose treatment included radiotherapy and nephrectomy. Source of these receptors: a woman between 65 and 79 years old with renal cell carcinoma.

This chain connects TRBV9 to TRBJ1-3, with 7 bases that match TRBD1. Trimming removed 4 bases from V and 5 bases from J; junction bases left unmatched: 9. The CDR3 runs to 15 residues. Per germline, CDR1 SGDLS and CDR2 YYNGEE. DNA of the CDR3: TGTGCCAGCAGCCAAACAGGGGAGCATAGAAACACCATATATTTT. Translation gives CASSQTGEHRNTIYF.

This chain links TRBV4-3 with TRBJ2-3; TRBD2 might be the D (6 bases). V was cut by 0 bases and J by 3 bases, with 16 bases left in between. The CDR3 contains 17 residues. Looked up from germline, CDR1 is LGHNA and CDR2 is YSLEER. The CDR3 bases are TGCGCCAGCAGCCAAGATTGGCCAGCGGGTCAGACAGATACGCAGTATTTT. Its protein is CASSQDWPAGQTDTQYF.

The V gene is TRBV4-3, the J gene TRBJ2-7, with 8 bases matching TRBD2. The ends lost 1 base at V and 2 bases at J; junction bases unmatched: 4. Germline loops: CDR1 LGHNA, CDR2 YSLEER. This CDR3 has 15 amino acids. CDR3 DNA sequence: TGCGCCAGCAGCCAAGTCTTCGGGGGGGCCTACGAGCAGTACTTC. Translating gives CASSQVFGGAYEQYF.

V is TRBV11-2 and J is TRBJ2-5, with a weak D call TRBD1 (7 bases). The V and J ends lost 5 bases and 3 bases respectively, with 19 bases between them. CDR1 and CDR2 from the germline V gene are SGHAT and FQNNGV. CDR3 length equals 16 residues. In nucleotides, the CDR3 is TGTGCCAGCAGCCCCGTTAGGGGGGACAGAAAAGAGACCCAGTACTTC. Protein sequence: CASSPVRGDRKETQYF.

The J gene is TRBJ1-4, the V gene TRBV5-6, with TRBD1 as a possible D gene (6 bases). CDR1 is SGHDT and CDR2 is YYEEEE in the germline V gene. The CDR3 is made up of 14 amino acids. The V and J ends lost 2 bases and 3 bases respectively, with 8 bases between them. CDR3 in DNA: TGTGCCAGCAGCTTTTACAGGGCTAATGAAAAACTGTTTTTT. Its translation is CASSFYRANEKLFF.

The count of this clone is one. The DNA of the CDR3 is TGTGCTAGTGGTGCTGACCGGGACTCGTATTTT. It codes for CASGADRDSYF. V gene TRBV12-5 combines with J gene TRBJ1-3; D might be TRBD1 (5 bases). This CDR3 is 11 amino acids long. V gave up 5 bases and J gave up 16 bases, with 15 bases separating them. Germline CDR1 and CDR2: LGHNT and FRNRAP.

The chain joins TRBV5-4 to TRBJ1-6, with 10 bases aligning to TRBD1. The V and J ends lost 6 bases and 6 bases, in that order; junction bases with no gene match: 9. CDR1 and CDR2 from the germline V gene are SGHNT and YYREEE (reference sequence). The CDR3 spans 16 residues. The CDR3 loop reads CASTLNRDRGNSPLHF. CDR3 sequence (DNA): TGTGCCAGCACCCTAAACCGGGACAGGGGTAATTCACCCCTCCACTTT.

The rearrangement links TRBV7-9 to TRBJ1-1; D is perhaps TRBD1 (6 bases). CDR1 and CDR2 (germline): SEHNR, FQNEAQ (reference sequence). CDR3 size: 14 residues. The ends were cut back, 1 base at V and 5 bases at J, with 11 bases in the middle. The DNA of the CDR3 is TGTGCCAGCAGCTTAGAACAGGGAAGGACTGAAGCTTTCTTT. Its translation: CASSLEQGRTEAFF.

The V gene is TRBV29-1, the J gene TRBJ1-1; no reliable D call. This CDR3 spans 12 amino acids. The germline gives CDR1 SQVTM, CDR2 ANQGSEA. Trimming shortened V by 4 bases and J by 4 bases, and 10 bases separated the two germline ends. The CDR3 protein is CSVVGGSTEAFF. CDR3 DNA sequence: TGCAGCGTTGTGGGCGGAAGCACTGAAGCTTTCTTT.

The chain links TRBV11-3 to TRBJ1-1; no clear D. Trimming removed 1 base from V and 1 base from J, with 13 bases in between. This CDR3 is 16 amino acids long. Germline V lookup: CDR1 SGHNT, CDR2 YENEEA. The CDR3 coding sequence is TGTGCCAGCAGCTTAGCCACCGTATGGGAGAACACTGAAGCTTTCTTT. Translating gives CASSLATVWENTEAFF. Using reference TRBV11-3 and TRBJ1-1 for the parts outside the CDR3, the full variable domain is EAGVVQSPRYKIIEKKQPVAFWCNPISGHNTLYWYLQNLGQGPELLIRYENEEAVDDSQLPKDRFSAERLKGVDSTLKIQPAELGDSAVYLCASSLATVWENTEAFFGQGTRLTVV.

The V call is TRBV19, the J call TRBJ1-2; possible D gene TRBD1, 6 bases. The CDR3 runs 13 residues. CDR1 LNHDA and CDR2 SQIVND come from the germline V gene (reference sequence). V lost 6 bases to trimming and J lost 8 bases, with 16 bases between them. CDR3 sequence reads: CASSTQGSGGYTF. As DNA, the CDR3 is TGTGCCAGTAGCACACAGGGCTCCGGCGGCTACACCTTC.

CDR3 coding DNA: TGTGCCAGTAGCCCGGGAGAGACCCAGTACTTC. This translates into CASSPGETQYF. V and J are TRBV19 and TRBJ2-5; D remains ambiguous. V dropped 6 bases and J dropped 4 bases, with 6 bases sitting between them. Germline-derived CDR1 and CDR2 are LNHDA and SQIVND (reference sequence). The CDR3 covers 11 residues.

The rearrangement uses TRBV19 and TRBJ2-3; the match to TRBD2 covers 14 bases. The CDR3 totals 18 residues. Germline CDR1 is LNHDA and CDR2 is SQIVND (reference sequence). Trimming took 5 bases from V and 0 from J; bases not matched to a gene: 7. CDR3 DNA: TGTGCCAGTAGTTCCCGGACTAGCGGGGGGATCAGCACAGATACGCAGTATTTT. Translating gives CASSSRTSGGISTDTQYF.

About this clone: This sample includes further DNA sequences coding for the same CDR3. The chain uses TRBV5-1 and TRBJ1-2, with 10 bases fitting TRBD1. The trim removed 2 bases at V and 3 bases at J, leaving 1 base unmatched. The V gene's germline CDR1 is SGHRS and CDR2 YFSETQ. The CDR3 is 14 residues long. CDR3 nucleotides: TGCGCCAGCAGCTTAGGACAGGGGGACTATGGCTACACCTTC. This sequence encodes CASSLGQGDYGYTF.

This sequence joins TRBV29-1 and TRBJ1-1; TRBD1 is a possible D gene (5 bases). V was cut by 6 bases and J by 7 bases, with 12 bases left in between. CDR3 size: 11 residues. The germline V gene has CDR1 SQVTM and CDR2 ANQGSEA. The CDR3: CSVGRAGEAFF. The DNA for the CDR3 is TGCAGCGTGGGCAGGGCCGGTGAAGCTTTCTTT.

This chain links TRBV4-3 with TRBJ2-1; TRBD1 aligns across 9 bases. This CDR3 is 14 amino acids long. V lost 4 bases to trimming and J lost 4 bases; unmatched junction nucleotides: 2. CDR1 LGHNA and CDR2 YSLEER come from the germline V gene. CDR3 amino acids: CASSLGQGYNEQFF. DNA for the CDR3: TGCGCCAGCAGCCTGGGACAGGGTTACAATGAGCAGTTCTTC.

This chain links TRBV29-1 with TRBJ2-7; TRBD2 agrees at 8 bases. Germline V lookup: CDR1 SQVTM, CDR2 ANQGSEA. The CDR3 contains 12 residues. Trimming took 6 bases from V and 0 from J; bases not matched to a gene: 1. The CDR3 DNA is TGCAGCGTCGGGACTAGCTCCTACGAGCAGTACTTC. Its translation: CSVGTSSYEQYF.

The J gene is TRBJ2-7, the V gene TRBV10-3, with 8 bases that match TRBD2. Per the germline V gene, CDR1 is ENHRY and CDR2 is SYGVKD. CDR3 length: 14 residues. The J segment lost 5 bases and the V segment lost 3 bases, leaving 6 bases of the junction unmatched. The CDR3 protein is CAISDRGGIDEQYF. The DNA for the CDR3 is TGTGCCATCAGTGACCGGGGGGGCATCGACGAGCAGTACTTC.

The CDR3 loop reads CASSYIGFGSYF. CDR3 nucleotide sequence: TGTGCCAGCAGTTACATTGGATTTGGATCGTATTTT. The V and J genes are TRBV6-5 and TRBJ1-3; D gene uncertain. The V end lost 2 bases, the J end lost 16 bases, and 15 bases lay between the germline ends. This CDR3 contains 12 residues. The germline CDR1 and CDR2 sequences are MNHEY and SVGAGI.

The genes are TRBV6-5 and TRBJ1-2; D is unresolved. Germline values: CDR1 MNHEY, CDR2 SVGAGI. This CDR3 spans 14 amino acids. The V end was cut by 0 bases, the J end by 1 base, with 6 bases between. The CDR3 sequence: CASSYSKINYGYTF. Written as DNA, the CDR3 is TGTGCCAGCAGTTACTCGAAGATTAACTATGGCTACACCTTC.

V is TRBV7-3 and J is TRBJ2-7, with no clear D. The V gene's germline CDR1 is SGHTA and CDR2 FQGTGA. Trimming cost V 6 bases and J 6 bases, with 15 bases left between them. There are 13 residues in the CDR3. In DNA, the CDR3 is TGTGCCAGCAGTAGGAATTTGAAGGGCGAGCAGTACTTC. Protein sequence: CASSRNLKGEQYF.

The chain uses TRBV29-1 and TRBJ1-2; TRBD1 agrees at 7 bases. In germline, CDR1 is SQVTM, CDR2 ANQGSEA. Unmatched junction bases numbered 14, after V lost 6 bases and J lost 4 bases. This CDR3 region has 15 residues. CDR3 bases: TGCAGCGTAGTCCCCGGACGAGGGGGCGGCTATGGCTACACCTTC. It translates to CSVVPGRGGGYGYTF.

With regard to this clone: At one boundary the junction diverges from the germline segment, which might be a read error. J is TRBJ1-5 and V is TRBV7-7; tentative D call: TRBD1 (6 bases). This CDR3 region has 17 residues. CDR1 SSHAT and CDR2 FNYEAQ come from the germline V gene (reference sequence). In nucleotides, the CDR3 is TGTGCTAGCAGCGGGCCCGGGCTCAGGGGTGCGGGGCAGCCCCAGCATTTT. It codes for CASSGPGLRGAGQPQHF. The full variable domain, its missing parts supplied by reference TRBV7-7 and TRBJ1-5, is GAGVSQSPRYKVTKRGQDVTLRCDPISSHATLYWYQQALGQGPEFLTYFNYEAQPDKSGLPSDRFSAERPEGSISTLTIQRTEQRDSAMYRCASSGPGLRGAGQPQHFGDGTRLSIL.

The CDR3 coding sequence is TGCGCCAGCAGCTTGGGGGCAGGGGGCGTGCAAGAGACCCAGTACTTC. Encoded protein: CASSLGAGGVQETQYF. The genes are TRBV5-1 and TRBJ2-5; 8 positions agree with TRBD1. CDR3 length: 16 residues. V shed 0 bases, J shed 2 bases, and the junction held 6 bases outside the gene matches. Germline V CDR1 and CDR2: SGHRS, YFSETQ.

CDR3 loop: CASSAPGFF. The CDR3 DNA sequence: TGTGCCAGCAGTGCTCCGGGGTTCTTC. V usage is TRBV6-4 and J usage is TRBJ2-1; no definite D call. The V and J ends lost 4 bases and 15 bases respectively, with 7 bases between them. The CDR3 extends over 9 amino acids. Looked up from germline, CDR1 is MRHNA and CDR2 is SNTAGT.

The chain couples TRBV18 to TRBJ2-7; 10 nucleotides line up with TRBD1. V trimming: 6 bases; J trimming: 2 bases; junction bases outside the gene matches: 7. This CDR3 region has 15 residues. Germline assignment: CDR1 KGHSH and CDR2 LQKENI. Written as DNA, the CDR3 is TGTGCCAGCTCTCTGGGACAGGGGCGCGCCTACGAGCAGTACTTC. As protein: CASSLGQGRAYEQYF. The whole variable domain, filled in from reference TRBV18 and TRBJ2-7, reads NAGVMQNPRHLVRRRGQEARLRCSPMKGHSHVYWYRQLPEEGLKFMVYLQKENIIDESGMPKERFSAEFPKEGPSILRIQQVVRGDSAAYFCASSLGQGRAYEQYFGPGTRLTVT.

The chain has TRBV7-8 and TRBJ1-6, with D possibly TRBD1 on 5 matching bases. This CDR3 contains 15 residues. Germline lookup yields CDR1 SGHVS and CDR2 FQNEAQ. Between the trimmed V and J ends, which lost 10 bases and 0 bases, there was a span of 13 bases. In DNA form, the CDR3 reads TGTGCCACCATCTACAGGAGCTCCTATAATTCACCCCTCCACTTT. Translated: CATIYRSSYNSPLHF.

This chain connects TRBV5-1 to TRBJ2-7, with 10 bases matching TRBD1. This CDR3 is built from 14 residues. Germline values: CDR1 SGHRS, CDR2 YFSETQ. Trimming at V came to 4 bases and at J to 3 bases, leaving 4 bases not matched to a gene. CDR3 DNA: TGCGCCAGCAGCCCGGGACAGGGGTACTACGAGCAGTACTTC. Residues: CASSPGQGYYEQYF.

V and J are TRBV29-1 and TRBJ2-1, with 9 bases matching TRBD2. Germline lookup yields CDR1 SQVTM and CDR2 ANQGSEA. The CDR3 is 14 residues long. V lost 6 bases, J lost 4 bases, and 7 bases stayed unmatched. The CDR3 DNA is TGCAGCGTGGAGGGACTAGCTAGGTACAATGAGCAGTTCTTC. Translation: CSVEGLARYNEQFF.

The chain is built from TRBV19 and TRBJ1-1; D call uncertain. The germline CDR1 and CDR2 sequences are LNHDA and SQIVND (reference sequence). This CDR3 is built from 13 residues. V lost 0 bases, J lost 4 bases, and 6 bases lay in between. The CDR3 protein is CASSIEFGTEAFF. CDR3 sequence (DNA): TGTGCCAGTAGTATAGAGTTCGGCACTGAAGCTTTCTTT.